The clone carrying this TCR beta chain was recorded a few times. No antigen is known for it. The data are from a study of CD8 T cells in ankylosing spondylitis. Quantitative 5'-RACE with molecular barcodes generated TCR beta libraries. TCRdb reprocessed the 5' RACE reads with MiXCR, giving one entry per CDR3 protein. Among 160,000 or so distinct CDR3 sequences listed, 9.8% were seen once. Study-level points and caveats: There was reportedly significant enrichment of clones that were disease-linked in matched ankylosing spondylitis synovial fluid. For ankylosing spondylitis blood, a TCR beta motif of several highly homologous variants appeared characteristic. Previously reported in reactive arthritis synovial fluid and blood were some of the motif variants.

Germline values: CDR1 MNHEY, CDR2 SMNVEV (reference sequence). The germline V and J ends were trimmed by 5 bases and 5 bases, with 13 bases remaining between them. This CDR3 spans 15 amino acids. Input material: blood, either unsorted or a sorted T cell fraction (not recorded which). The gene calls are TRBV27 and TRBJ1-6; possibly TRBD1 for D (6 bases). This TCR was recovered from a female donor with ankylosing spondylitis or in good health (not recorded which). CDR3 bases: TGTGCCAGCAGTCAGGACAGCGGCAATAATTCACCCCTCCACTTT. This sequence encodes CASSQDSGNNSPLHF.